Listed here are 9 T cell receptor beta chains from one sample, sequenced in a study of T-cell memory formation after mild COVID-19. TCRdb itself ran the 5' RACE reads through MiXCR, one entry per CDR3 protein. There are about 340,000 distinct CDR3 sequences in the sample; under 25% occur only once, and 9.5% to 15% lies in the top ten. The specimen was PBMCs or a T cell subset sorted from them (not recorded which). Receptors were obtained from an adult woman who had mild COVID-19 (a few samples of this study predate the infection). Cell type and time point are not known.

The gene calls are TRBV28 and TRBJ2-7; either TRBD1 or TRBD2 may supply D (5 bases each). The CDR3 length is 12 residues. Germline values: CDR1 MDHEN, CDR2 SYDVKM. V lost 9 bases and J 6 bases, leaving 15 bases between the germline ends. The CDR3 DNA follows: TGTGCCAGTCGCCTGGGGGTGCGCGAGCAGTACTTC. Its protein is CASRLGVREQYF.

This clonotype was seen at least ten times. The chain has TRBV12-3 or TRBV12-4 and TRBJ2-3, with unresolved D. The CDR3 covers 11 residues. Trimming stripped 3 bases from V and 8 bases from J, with 6 bases between. Here the CDR3 reads CASSLVGTQYF. The CDR3 DNA is TGTGCCAGCAGTTTGGTGGGTACGCAGTATTTT.

This clonotype was seen many times. This chain connects TRBV6-1 to TRBJ2-7; no reliable D call. Trimming removed 3 bases at V and 0 bases at J, with 9 bases between. The germline V gene has CDR1 MNHNS and CDR2 SASEGT. CDR3 length: 14 amino acids. CDR3: CASSEWSSSYEQYF. The CDR3 DNA reads TGTGCCAGCAGTGAGTGGTCGAGCTCCTACGAGCAGTACTTC.

This clonotype was found a few times. This chain links TRBV12-3 or TRBV12-4 with TRBJ2-4; D is possibly TRBD2 (6 bases). This CDR3 has 13 residues. V lost 3 bases and J 6 bases, leaving 9 bases between the germline ends. CDR3 DNA sequence: TGTGCCAGCAGTTTCCAACTAGCAAACATTCAGTACTTC. As protein: CASSFQLANIQYF.

The chain links TRBV2 to TRBJ2-1; 7 nucleotides line up with TRBD2. Looked up from germline, CDR1 is SNHLY and CDR2 is FYNNEI. The CDR3 contains 16 residues. The ends lost 6 bases at V and 0 bases at J; junction bases unmatched: 8. The CDR3 loop reads CASRVSRDYSYNEQFF. CDR3 nucleotides: TGTGCCAGCAGAGTAAGCCGGGACTACTCCTACAATGAGCAGTTCTTC.

The genes are TRBV5-4 and TRBJ2-5; 10 bases are shared with TRBD2. CDR3 length equals 16 residues. Unmatched junction bases numbered 10, after V lost 4 bases and J lost 4 bases. Germline V gene sequence: CDR1 SGHNT, CDR2 YYREEE (reference sequence). CDR3 in DNA: TGTGCCAGCAGCCCCGGGGAGCGGGGGGGCCGAGAGACCCAGTACTTC. Amino acids: CASSPGERGGRETQYF.

The rearrangement uses TRBV5-1 and TRBJ1-1, with 10 positions matching TRBD1. CDR3 length: 16 amino acids. V shed 4 bases, J shed 5 bases, and the junction held 11 bases outside the gene matches. The germline gives CDR1 SGHRS, CDR2 YFSETQ. The CDR3 loop is CASSRGQGIVNTEAFF. In DNA, the CDR3 is TGCGCCAGCAGCAGGGGACAGGGGATTGTTAATACTGAAGCTTTCTTT.

Concerning this clonotype itself: The limits of the CDR3 on the DNA are not certain, so only TCRdb's listed CDR3 is given. The chain joins TRBV5-4 to TRBJ2-2; the table's D call, TRBD1, was not checked against the DNA. Inclusive of both ends, the CDR3 amounts to 14 amino acids. Per the germline V gene, CDR1 is SGHNT and CDR2 is YYREEE (reference sequence). The CDR3 region is CASSWGTGTGELYF.

This chain uses TRBV15 with TRBJ2-1, with TRBD2 as a possible D gene (6 bases). Germline CDR1 and CDR2: LNHNV and YYDKDF (reference sequence). With 0 bases removed from V and 7 bases from J, the gap between germline ends came to 10 bases. CDR3 length equals 14 residues. Written as DNA, the CDR3 is TGTGCCACCAGCAGAGATCGGGGGTGGAATGAGCAGTTCTTC. Amino acid sequence: CATSRDRGWNEQFF.